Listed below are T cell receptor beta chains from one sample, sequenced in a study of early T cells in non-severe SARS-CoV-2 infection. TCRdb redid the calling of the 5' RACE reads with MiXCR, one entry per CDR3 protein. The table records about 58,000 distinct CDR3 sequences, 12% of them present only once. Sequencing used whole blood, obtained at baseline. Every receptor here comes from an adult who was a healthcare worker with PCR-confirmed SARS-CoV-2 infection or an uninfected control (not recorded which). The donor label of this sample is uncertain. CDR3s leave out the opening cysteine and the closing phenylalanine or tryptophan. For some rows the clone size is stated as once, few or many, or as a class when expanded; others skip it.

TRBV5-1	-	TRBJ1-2	ASSLTGGSYGYT
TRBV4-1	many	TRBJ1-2	ASSRVKGLDYGYT
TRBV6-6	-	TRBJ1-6	ASSSRGNSPLH
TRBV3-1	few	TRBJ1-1	ASSQGVRTEAF
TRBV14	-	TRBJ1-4	ATPCGNAVSEKLF
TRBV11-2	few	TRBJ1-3	ASSLVSQGNTIY
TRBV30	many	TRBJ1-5	AWSVLTGGKSQPQH
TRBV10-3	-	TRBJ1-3	AIMGEDSGNTIY
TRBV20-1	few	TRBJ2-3	SASPRDTQY
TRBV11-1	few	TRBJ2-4	ASSLAPSGTSNIQY
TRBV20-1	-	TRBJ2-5	SATGTGHGETQY
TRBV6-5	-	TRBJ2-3	ASTYGTGRDTQY
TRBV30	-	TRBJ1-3	AWSEGPMGGNTIY
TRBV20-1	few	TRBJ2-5	SAGGGALETQY
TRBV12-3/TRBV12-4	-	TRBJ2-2	ASNPNTGTSTSFTGELF
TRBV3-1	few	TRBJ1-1	ASSPGQGFTEVF
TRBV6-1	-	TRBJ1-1	ASSAWEGLNTEAF
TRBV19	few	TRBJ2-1	ASSTASRDRVSV
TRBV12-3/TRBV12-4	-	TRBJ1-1	ASTMSGFTTEAF
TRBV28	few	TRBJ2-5	ASSSKDQETQY
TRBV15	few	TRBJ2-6	ATSTPRLGANVLT
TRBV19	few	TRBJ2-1	ASRTGYAKDEQF
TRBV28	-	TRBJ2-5	ASSPGGLGETQY
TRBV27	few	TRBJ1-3	ASSRSYPQGLSGNTIY
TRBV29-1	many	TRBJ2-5	SVDPWTEYQETQY
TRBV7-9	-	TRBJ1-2	ASTAYGTAAGGYT
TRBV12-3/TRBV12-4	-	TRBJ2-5	ASSSPGQTAQETQY
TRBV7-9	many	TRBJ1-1	ASRGGQENTEAF